These 16 T cell receptor beta chains originate from one sample sequenced in a study of T-cell reconstitution after alpha-beta-depleted transplantation in children. Preparation of the TCRbeta library used unique molecular identifiers. A single record per CDR3 protein comes from TCRdb applying MiXCR to the PCR reads. The sample lists under 100,000 distinct CDR3 sequences; about a sixth were seen once. Sequencing used PBMCs, mostly from graft donor cells, obtained 180 days after TCRalphabeta/CD19-depleted stem cell transplant. Source of these receptors: a male patient aged 2-9 years who had a stem cell transplant for acute lymphoblastic leukemia, so the T cells may come from the graft donor.

This clonotype was counted ten times or more. J is TRBJ2-7 and V is TRBV20-1, with TRBD1 as a possible D gene (5 bases). Germline V gene sequence: CDR1 DFQATT, CDR2 SNEGSKA (reference sequence). V was clipped by 3 bases and J by 6 bases, with 21 bases between them. The CDR3 has 15 amino acids. The CDR3 bases are TGCAGTGCTAGCCTTGACAGTTCCACCCCTCGCGAGCAGTACTTC. This gives the protein CSASLDSSTPREQYF.

There are many counts of this clonotype. The V call is TRBV20-1, the J call TRBJ1-3, with TRBD1 identical over 10 bases. V gave up 5 bases and J gave up 2 bases; unmatched junction bases: 9. The germline CDR1 and CDR2 sequences are DFQATT and SNEGSKA (reference sequence). This CDR3 has 16 amino acids. In DNA form, the CDR3 reads TGCAGTGCTTTAAACCCGGGGACAGGGGCTGGAAACACCATATATTTT. Amino acid sequence: CSALNPGTGAGNTIYF.

The chain carries TRBV6-2 or TRBV6-3 and TRBJ2-1; 7 bases are a match to TRBD2. CDR3 length: 15 amino acids. Germline V gene sequence: CDR1 MNHEY, CDR2 SVGEGT. The V and J ends lost 7 bases and 0 bases, in that order; junction bases with no gene match: 6. CDR3 coding DNA: TGTGCCAGCACTGCCAGCGGGACCTCCTACAATGAGCAGTTCTTC. Translated, it gives CASTASGTSYNEQFF.

This clonotype has just a few counts. The rearrangement joins TRBV20-1 to TRBJ2-4; D perhaps matches TRBD2 (5 bases). This CDR3 is 14 amino acids long. V lost 6 bases to trimming and J lost 0 bases, with 12 bases between them. Per the germline V gene, CDR1 is DFQATT and CDR2 is SNEGSKA (reference sequence). The CDR3 protein is CSATGFLAKNIQYF. The DNA of the CDR3 is TGCAGTGCAACGGGATTTCTAGCCAAAAACATTCAGTACTTC.

The genes are TRBV7-9 and TRBJ2-5; 11 bases are a match to TRBD2. CDR3 length equals 15 residues. The J segment lost 1 base and the V segment lost 5 bases, leaving 3 bases of the junction unmatched. CDR1 and CDR2 from the germline V gene are SEHNR and FQNEAQ (reference sequence). In DNA, the CDR3 is TGTGCCAGCAGCATGGGGACTAGCGGCCAAGAGACCCAGTACTTC. This translates into CASSMGTSGQETQYF.

In DNA form, the CDR3 reads TGTGCCAGCAGCCGAAGGGGGGACAGGACTAAAGCTTTCTTT. It specifies CASSRRGDRTKAFF. This rearrangement joins TRBV11-2 to TRBJ1-1; 8 bases match TRBD1. Germline loops: CDR1 SGHAT, CDR2 FQNNGV. The CDR3 spans 14 residues. Trimming took 5 bases from V and 9 from J; bases not matched to a gene: 11.

This clonotype was detected only a few times. The J gene is TRBJ2-2, the V gene TRBV9; no definite D call. V lost 0 bases and J 5 bases, leaving 5 bases between the germline ends. This CDR3 comprises 13 residues. In germline, CDR1 is SGDLS, CDR2 YYNGEE. In DNA, the CDR3 is TGTGCCAGCAGCGTAGGGCAGACCGGGGAGCTGTTTTTT. Its protein product is CASSVGQTGELFF.

This clonotype was detected many times. J is TRBJ2-7 and V is TRBV6-5; tentative D call: TRBD2 (5 bases). This CDR3 region has 15 residues. CDR1 is MNHEY, CDR2 SVGAGI, per germline. Between the trimmed V and J ends, which lost 7 bases and 0 bases, there was a span of 16 bases. CDR3 in amino acids: CASTRRFSSSYEQYF. The CDR3 DNA reads TGTGCCAGCACCAGGAGGTTCTCGAGCTCCTACGAGCAGTACTTC.

The CDR3 is CASSEGETQYF. The CDR3 region has the DNA TGCGCCAGCAGCGAGGGTGAGACCCAGTACTTC. The chain links TRBV4-1 to TRBJ2-5, with D possibly being TRBD2 (5 bases). The CDR3 extends over 11 amino acids. Between the trimmed V and J ends, which lost 5 bases and 5 bases, there was a span of 6 bases. Germline loops: CDR1 MGHRA, CDR2 YSYEKL.

The chain combines TRBV29-1 with TRBJ2-7; 9 nucleotides match TRBD1. The trim removed 4 bases at V and 5 bases at J, leaving 6 bases unmatched. The germline CDR1 and CDR2 sequences are SQVTM and ANQGSEA. This CDR3 is 13 amino acids long. DNA of the CDR3: TGCAGCGTTGTGGGACAGGGCCCCCACGAGCAGTACTTC. Its translation is CSVVGQGPHEQYF.

This clonotype was picked up a small number of times. This chain links TRBV20-1 with TRBJ2-7, with D possibly matching TRBD2 (5 bases). V was shortened by 3 bases and J by 9 bases, with 21 bases between the two germline ends. CDR3 size: 14 residues. Germline V gene lookup returns CDR1 DFQATT and CDR2 SNEGSKA (reference sequence). CDR3 protein: CSASGLLIYEGQYF. CDR3 sequence (DNA): TGCAGTGCTAGCGGACTGTTGATCTACGAGGGGCAGTACTTC.

This clonotype has just a few counts. The rearrangement uses TRBV9 and TRBJ2-1, with D unresolved. V was clipped by 4 bases and J by 5 bases, with 4 bases between them. This CDR3 has 11 residues. From germline, CDR1 is SGDLS and CDR2 YYNGEE. The CDR3 sequence is CASSSDNEQFF. Written as DNA, the CDR3 is TGTGCCAGCAGCTCAGACAATGAGCAGTTCTTC. Combining the CDR3 with reference TRBV9 and TRBJ2-1 gives the whole variable domain DSGVTQTPKHLITATGQRVTLRCSPRSGDLSVYWYQQSLDQGLQFLIQYYNGEERAKGNILERFSAQQFPDLHSELNLSSLELGDSALYFCASSSDNEQFFGPGTRLTVL.

The J gene is TRBJ1-1, the V gene TRBV5-1; TRBD1 might be the D (6 bases). V was cut by 0 bases and J by 4 bases, with 10 bases left in between. This CDR3 spans 14 amino acids. Germline V lookup: CDR1 SGHRS, CDR2 YFSETQ. CDR3 sequence: CASSLEAGVTEAFF. The CDR3 bases are TGCGCCAGCAGCTTGGAGGCAGGGGTCACTGAAGCTTTCTTT.

There are many counts of this clonotype. The chain recombines TRBV5-4 with TRBJ2-7, with 7 positions matching TRBD2. The CDR3 extends over 16 amino acids. The J segment lost 2 bases and the V segment lost 4 bases, leaving 12 bases of the junction unmatched. Looked up from germline, CDR1 is SGHNT and CDR2 is YYREEE (reference sequence). CDR3 amino acids: CASSPGAGVSPYEQYF. The CDR3 nucleotides are TGTGCCAGCAGCCCCGGGGCGGGGGTCTCCCCCTACGAGCAGTACTTC.

In its sample, this clonotype was seen many times. J is TRBJ1-1 and V is TRBV20-1; 8 bases align to TRBD1. V trimming: 5 bases; J trimming: 3 bases; junction bases outside the gene matches: 8. This CDR3 spans 14 amino acids. CDR1 is DFQATT, CDR2 SNEGSKA, per germline (reference sequence). The DNA of the CDR3 is TGCAGTGCTGACCCCAGGACAGGGTACACTGAAGCTTTCTTT. This translates into CSADPRTGYTEAFF.

This clonotype appeared a few times. The CDR3 reads CASSFTWRGSFTDTQYF. Here the CDR3 DNA reads TGTGCCAGCAGTTTCACCTGGCGGGGGTCCTTCACAGATACGCAGTATTTT. V gene TRBV6-5 combines with J gene TRBJ2-3; 7 positions match TRBD2. The CDR3 loop spans 17 amino acids. Germline V gene lookup returns CDR1 MNHEY and CDR2 SVGAGI. Trimming removed 4 bases from V and 2 bases from J; junction bases left unmatched: 12.